This TCR beta chain derives from a study of glioma-infiltrating T cells after dendritic cell vaccination (dated by TCRdb to 2016 to 2017). Turning to the overall study: The cohort included roughly 15 glioblastoma patients drawn from Phase I and II dendritic cell vaccination trials, of whom 9 were newly diagnosed and 6 had recurrent disease. Patients received autologous tumor lysate-pulsed dendritic cell vaccination between about 2003 and 2012. The vaccine consisted of monocyte-derived dendritic cells cultured about seven days with IL-4 and GM-CSF, then pulsed overnight with autologous tumor lysate. Each patient was given three intradermal dendritic cell vaccine injections, spaced two weeks apart, in the arm below the axilla. In glioblastoma patients vaccinated with dendritic cells, deep sequencing of TCR beta CDR3 regions served to measure tumor-infiltrating lymphocyte content and to compare repertoires between tumor and blood. Survival after dendritic cell vaccination was correlated with TCR sequencing metrics, including TIL content and tumor-blood repertoire overlap. What the work shows at the level of the full study, not this receptor alone: The three-group TCR overlap response model was described as speculative and requiring prospective validation. After dendritic cell vaccination, a higher estimated pretreatment TIL content predicted longer time to progression and overall survival. The cohort was small and heterogeneous, few patients had complete blood and tumor sets, and even fewer had initial-recurrent tumor pairs. No direct relationship between TCR clonality and survival was found, suggesting a diverse polyclonal response may matter.

Reading the germline V gene (reference sequence) gives CDR1 GTSNPN and CDR2 SVGIG. The CDR3 starts with the cysteine, ends with the phenylalanine, and has 14 residues. Here the CDR3 DNA is all that survives: 42 bases in frame from base 1. Trimming removed 2 bases from V and 7 bases from J, leaving 14 bases between the germline ends. Patients were selected for having adequate residual fresh-frozen tumor tissue and more than two years of available survival data. Although molecular status otherwise differed among the glioblastoma patients, no patient had an isocitrate dehydrogenase mutation. PBMC were collected before vaccination, two weeks after the third vaccination, and at tumor progression if progression occurred. The Qiagen DNeasy Blood extraction Kit was used for extraction of genomic DNA. Comment on this clone: Its binding antigen is unknown. Per-nucleotide qualities are absent, and no much larger clonotype sits a single base away.

The immunoSEQ assay amplified TCRB CDR3 regions from roughly 2 micrograms of genomic DNA, or from all available DNA when less than that amount was available. For multiplex PCR, 60 forward primers for TCR V beta segments and 13 reverse primers for J beta segments were used. Synthetic control templates were spiked into each sample at limiting dilution to estimate reads per starting template. Reads of 87 bp were generated by sequencing on the Illumina HiSeq System. The study's own analysis went as follows. To remove PCR and sequencing errors, closely related sequences were merged with a nearest neighbor algorithm. TCR overlap was defined as the percentage of unique tumor TCR beta sequences that were also found in the peripheral blood of the same patient. As stored in TCRdb, this immuneACCESS dataset retains in-frame rearrangements with V and J assigned. A fraction of the clones does not appear; measured against another copy, unresolved V genes explain less than half of the discrepancy, and the remainder lacks a known reason. V and J calls and clone size are as listed in that table; D and trimming were resolved from the DNA. The sample yields around 97,000 clones; 80% to 90% were counted once. The ten largest clones capture approximately 12% of the sample.

This chain joins TRBV30 to TRBJ1-4, with the D gene too uncertain to name. This TCR came from a human donor with glioblastoma. Sequencing was performed on blood, taken before dendritic cell vaccination. The CDR3 sequence is CAWSPLAGFEKLFF. The DNA sequence is as follows: TGTGCCTGGAGTCCCTTAGCTGGATTTGAAAAACTGTTTTTT.